The rows below give T cell receptor beta chains drawn from one sample of a study of T cells in Graves' hyperthyroidism and ophthalmopathy. Using its own MiXCR run on the multiplex PCR reads, TCRdb lists one record per CDR3 protein. The sample holds some 600,000 distinct CDR3 sequences, more than 11% seen once. The specimen sequenced was blood. The receptors were gathered from a woman in her 30s with Graves' hyperthyroidism that later progressed to Graves' ophthalmopathy. CDR3s include the opening cysteine and the closing phenylalanine or tryptophan. The D gene is left open where the match is weak. Clone size is stated in some rows and not others, as once, few, many or a class when expanded.

V	length	size	J	D	CDR3	DNA
TRBV29-1	13	many	TRBJ1-4	TRBD1	CSVRGTGNEKLFF	TGCAGCGTCCGTGGGACAGGGAATGAAAAACTGTTTTTT
TRBV4-1	12	few	TRBJ2-7	NA	CASSQVTGEQYF	TGCGCCAGCAGCCAAGTGACAGGCGAGCAGTACTTC
TRBV6-1	14	few	TRBJ2-1	TRBD2	CASSRPGLETEQFF	TGTGCCAGCAGTAGACCGGGACTAGAAACTGAGCAGTTCTTC
TRBV7-3	15	NA	TRBJ1-2	NA	CASSLTGWESYGYTF	TGTGCCAGCAGCTTAACGGGCTGGGAGAGCTATGGCTACACCTTC
TRBV12-3/TRBV12-4	15	many	TRBJ2-5	TRBD2	CASSLSSGSEETQYF	TGTGCCAGCAGTTTGTCTAGCGGGAGTGAAGAGACCCAGTACTTC
TRBV5-6	15	NA	TRBJ1-1	NA	CASSLGMRSGTEAFF	TGTGCCAGCAGCTTGGGGATGAGGTCGGGGACTGAAGCTTTCTTT
TRBV7-9	17	many	TRBJ2-1	TRBD2	CASSLVGGRSSYNEQFF	TGTGCCAGCAGCTTAGTGGGCGGGAGGTCCTCCTACAATGAGCAGTTCTTC
TRBV19	16	NA	TRBJ2-5	TRBD2	CASSTAGTSGQETQYF	TGTGCCAGTAGTACTGCCGGGACTAGCGGACAAGAGACCCAGTACTTC
TRBV4-3	16	many	TRBJ2-5	NA	CASSHSYHRAQETQYF	TGCGCCAGCAGCCACTCGTACCACAGGGCCCAAGAGACCCAGTACTTC
TRBV11-2	11	many	TRBJ2-7	NA	CASSPFYEQYF	TGTGCCAGCAGCCCATTTTACGAGCAGTACTTC
TRBV3-1	14	many	TRBJ2-7	NA	CASSQEQAPYEQYF	TGTGCCAGCAGCCAAGAACAGGCCCCCTACGAGCAGTACTTC
TRBV2	14	many	TRBJ1-1	NA	CASSLEQGATEAFF	TGTGCCAGCAGCCTAGAGCAGGGCGCCACTGAAGCTTTCTTT
TRBV7-3	15	many	TRBJ1-2	NA	CASSPSGTAREGYTF	TGTGCCAGCAGCCCCTCGGGCACAGCAAGAGAGGGCTACACCTTC
TRBV30	13	NA	TRBJ2-7	NA	CAWSVLGVWEQYF	TGTGCCTGGAGTGTACTCGGGGTCTGGGAGCAGTACTTC
TRBV5-1	14	few	TRBJ2-7	TRBD1	CASSPDPGGYEQYF	TGCGCCAGCAGCCCAGACCCAGGGGGTTACGAGCAGTACTTC
TRBV10-3	15	NA	TRBJ2-5	TRBD2	CAISVGLAGVETQYF	TGTGCCATCAGTGTTGGCCTAGCGGGAGTAGAGACCCAGTACTTC
TRBV6-1	16	many	TRBJ2-3	NA	CASSEVYGAITDTQYF	TGTGCCAGCAGTGAAGTTTACGGAGCAATCACAGATACGCAGTATTTT
TRBV10-2	15	NA	TRBJ1-5	NA	CASSERAGSNQPQHF	TGCGCCAGCAGTGAGCGTGCAGGGAGCAATCAGCCCCAGCATTTT
TRBV6-2/TRBV6-3	12	NA	TRBJ1-2	TRBD1	CASSWTGGGYTF	TGTGCCAGCAGCTGGACAGGGGGTGGCTACACCTTC
TRBV24-1	15	many	TRBJ2-1	TRBD2	CATSAAGRSYNEQFF	TGTGCCACCAGTGCAGCGGGAAGGTCCTACAATGAGCAGTTCTTC
TRBV12-3/TRBV12-4	14	many	TRBJ1-2	NA	CASGAEDRVYGYTF	TGTGCCAGCGGGGCCGAAGACAGAGTTTATGGCTACACCTTC
TRBV5-1	16	few	TRBJ1-5	NA	CASSLAGNEGNQPQHF	TGTGCCAGCAGCTTGGCAGGCAATGAGGGCAATCAGCCCCAGCATTTT
TRBV7-2	17	many	TRBJ2-3	TRBD2	CASSWTSGRAGGDTQYF	TGTGCCAGCAGCTGGACTAGCGGGAGGGCGGGCGGAGATACGCAGTATTTT
TRBV6-4	14	NA	TRBJ1-5	NA	CARPRMGLIQPQHF	TGTGCCAGACCGCGGATGGGGCTGATTCAGCCCCAGCATTTT
TRBV4-2	15	NA	TRBJ1-1	NA	CASSQASRANTEAFF	TGTGCCAGCAGCCAAGCCAGCAGAGCGAACACTGAAGCTTTCTTT
TRBV9	15	many	TRBJ2-5	TRBD2	CASSFGPSGGETQYF	TGTGCCAGCAGCTTTGGACCCTCGGGAGGAGAGACCCAGTACTTC
TRBV5-6	15	NA	TRBJ1-1	NA	CASSLLRTRDTEAFF	TGTGCCAGCAGCTTACTCCGGACCCGGGACACTGAAGCTTTCTTT
TRBV2	13	many	TRBJ1-1	NA	CASSDSLNTEAFF	TGTGCCAGCAGTGACAGTTTGAACACTGAAGCTTTCTTT
TRBV30	12	few	TRBJ1-2	NA	CAWISRTYGYTF	TGTGCCTGGATCTCGAGGACCTATGGCTACACCTTC
TRBV28	15	many	TRBJ1-5	TRBD1	CASSLDRGSNQPQHF	TGTGCCAGCAGTTTAGACAGGGGAAGCAATCAGCCCCAGCATTTT
TRBV3-1	11	many	TRBJ2-1	NA	CASKGHNEQFF	TGTGCCAGCAAGGGACACAATGAGCAGTTCTTC
TRBV18	17	few	TRBJ1-4	TRBD1	CASSLGESGTDNEKLFF	TGTGCCAGCTCACTTGGTGAATCCGGGACAGATAATGAAAAACTGTTTTTT
TRBV2	16	few	TRBJ2-7	TRBD1	CASSAPPGQGPYEQYF	TGTGCCAGCAGTGCTCCCCCGGGACAGGGCCCATACGAGCAGTACTTC
TRBV6-4	14	few	TRBJ1-1	TRBD1	CASSRDSRNTEAFF	TGTGCCAGCAGCCGGGACAGCCGGAACACTGAAGCTTTCTTT
TRBV20-1	11	NA	TRBJ1-1	NA	CSGVEDTEAFF	TGCAGTGGGGTTGAGGACACTGAAGCTTTCTTT
TRBV6-2/TRBV6-3	14	many	TRBJ2-2	NA	CASSRTGNTGELFF	TGTGCCAGCAGTCGGACGGGCAACACCGGGGAGCTGTTTTTT
TRBV7-3	14	many	TRBJ2-5	NA	CASSWGLPQETQYF	TGTGCCAGCAGCTGGGGACTCCCACAAGAGACCCAGTACTTC
TRBV11-3	19	many	TRBJ2-1	TRBD2	CASSDTSGRILVRYNEQFF	TGTGCCAGCAGCGACACTAGCGGGAGGATTCTCGTCAGGTACAATGAGCAGTTCTTC
TRBV28	14	many	TRBJ1-2	NA	CASITNGGDGGYTF	TGTGCCAGCATAACAAATGGGGGGGACGGGGGCTACACCTTC
TRBV6-1	16	few	TRBJ1-3	NA	CASTSGGAERRNTIYF	TGTGCCAGCACCTCCGGGGGAGCTGAGAGACGAAACACCATATATTTT
TRBV11-1	15	many	TRBJ2-7	TRBD1	CATASTRGLTYEQYF	TGTGCCACCGCCTCGACCAGGGGGTTAACCTACGAGCAGTACTTC
TRBV18	14	many	TRBJ1-2	NA	CASSPPGRAGGYTF	TGTGCCAGCTCACCACCGGGTAGGGCTGGTGGCTACACCTTC
TRBV10-2	12	many	TRBJ2-7	TRBD2	CASTGGRDEQYF	TGCGCCAGCACAGGCGGGAGGGATGAGCAGTACTTC
TRBV19	14	few	TRBJ2-2	TRBD1	CASMVTGGSGELFF	TGTGCCAGTATGGTGACAGGGGGCTCCGGGGAGCTGTTTTTT
TRBV20-1	15	many	TRBJ2-2	NA	CSARLAGMNTGELFF	TGCAGTGCTAGGCTCGCGGGGATGAACACCGGGGAGCTGTTTTTT